This is a list of T cell receptor beta chains from one sample in a study of blood T cell repertoires in COVID-19. The assay was immunoSEQ multiplex PCR, and TCRdb's table has in-frame clones only and misses some. Of some 210,000 clones listed, roughly four fifths are singletons. Sequencing used peripheral blood. The origin of the receptors is a woman aged 40-49 years with acute or convalescent COVID-19. The conserved cysteine and the conserved F or W are not part of the CDR3 here. The D gene is left open where the match is weak.

D: .; V: TRBV11-1; J: TRBJ2-7; CDR3: ASSLSGYEQY
D: .; V: TRBV12-5; J: TRBJ1-3; CDR3: ASGLAGYYSGNTIY
D: .; V: TRBV19; J: TRBJ1-2; CDR3: ASSQFPGHLANYGYT
D: TRBD1; V: TRBV6-6; J: TRBJ1-1; CDR3: ASSGTGNLEAF
D: .; V: TRBV5-1; J: TRBJ1-2; CDR3: ASSTGSGEGYT
D: .; V: TRBV6-2/TRBV6-3; J: TRBJ1-5; CDR3: ASSYSADQPQH
D: .; V: TRBV7-3; J: TRBJ2-4; CDR3: ASSPGTQGRVVAKNIQY
D: .; V: TRBV5-1; J: TRBJ2-5; CDR3: ASSLAVGGEGETQY
D: .; V: TRBV12-3/TRBV12-4; J: TRBJ2-7; CDR3: ASSQGYEQY
D: TRBD2; V: TRBV24-1; J: TRBJ2-3; CDR3: ATSDPGLAVDTQY
D: TRBD1; V: TRBV9; J: TRBJ2-7; CDR3: ASSASTGGLNEQY
D: TRBD1; V: TRBV28; J: TRBJ1-1; CDR3: ASSIPDRVNTEAF
D: .; V: TRBV21-1; J: TRBJ1-6; CDR3: ASSISRVVNSPLH
D: TRBD1; V: TRBV19; J: TRBJ1-2; CDR3: ASSLTIRDRERGYT
D: .; V: TRBV6-5; J: TRBJ2-1; CDR3: ASSYSYGYNEQF
D: TRBD1; V: TRBV7-3; J: TRBJ1-1; CDR3: ASSDYHLVPGTGVISEAF
D: TRBD2; V: TRBV30; J: TRBJ2-7; CDR3: AWSVLAGAPYEQY
D: TRBD2; V: TRBV2; J: TRBJ2-2; CDR3: ASGAGGLFTGELF
D: TRBD2; V: TRBV11-2; J: TRBJ2-2; CDR3: ASSRELSGDTGELF
D: .; V: TRBV7-3; J: TRBJ1-1; CDR3: ASSEQGNTEAF
D: TRBD2; V: TRBV4-2; J: TRBJ2-5; CDR3: ASSRSGKREGEETQY
D: TRBD1; V: TRBV4-1; J: TRBJ1-1; CDR3: ASRNPGTGDTEAF
D: .; V: TRBV5-6; J: TRBJ1-3; CDR3: ASSLAQTIY
D: TRBD1; V: TRBV9; J: TRBJ1-4; CDR3: ASSATGGQEKLF
D: TRBD2; V: TRBV4-1; J: TRBJ2-2; CDR3: ASSQLTSGRPGGTGELF
D: .; V: TRBV7-2; J: TRBJ1-1; CDR3: ASSTTGNTEAF
D: TRBD2; V: TRBV19; J: TRBJ2-7; CDR3: ASSKAGGRYEQY
D: .; V: TRBV5-5; J: TRBJ1-2; CDR3: ASSLNQDWNYGYT
D: .; V: TRBV19; J: TRBJ2-1; CDR3: ASRGGGLKGYNEQF
D: .; V: TRBV7-9; J: TRBJ1-4; CDR3: ASSLGVSENEKLF
D: TRBD2; V: TRBV14; J: TRBJ2-1; CDR3: ASSLWTSAPYNEQF
D: .; V: TRBV5-1; J: TRBJ2-3; CDR3: ASSPGPGQRTDTQY
D: .; V: TRBV7-2; J: TRBJ2-1; CDR3: ASSLGGGHPSYNEQF
D: .; V: TRBV7-2; J: TRBJ1-1; CDR3: ASSLVGGDTEAF
D: .; V: TRBV5-1; J: TRBJ2-1; CDR3: ASGTVAEQF
D: .; V: TRBV24-1; J: TRBJ1-2; CDR3: ATSDLPREGAFYGYT
D: .; V: TRBV18; J: TRBJ1-1; CDR3: ASSPDRGIENTEAF
D: TRBD2; V: TRBV6-5; J: TRBJ2-7; CDR3: ASSLGLAGAYEQY
D: .; V: TRBV6-5; J: TRBJ2-1; CDR3: ASSYAGVGNEQF
D: .; V: TRBV11-3; J: TRBJ2-7; CDR3: ASSLGGHRENEQY
D: .; V: TRBV6-2/TRBV6-3; J: TRBJ1-1; CDR3: ASSPNRNTEAF
D: TRBD1; V: TRBV7-9; J: TRBJ2-5; CDR3: ASSRPTGTGVRETQY
D: TRBD2; V: TRBV6-5; J: TRBJ2-1; CDR3: ASMGGVEQF
D: .; V: TRBV11-3; J: TRBJ1-1; CDR3: ASTANERVSTEAF
D: .; V: TRBV12-3/TRBV12-4; J: TRBJ1-5; CDR3: ASTRGNQPQH
D: .; V: TRBV6-6; J: TRBJ1-3; CDR3: ASSYQGSSGNTIY
D: TRBD1; V: TRBV18; J: TRBJ1-2; CDR3: ASSPGQGDHGYT
D: TRBD2; V: TRBV10-3; J: TRBJ2-1; CDR3: AISYSGTSLVNEQF
D: TRBD1; V: TRBV9; J: TRBJ2-4; CDR3: ASSFPGQGRLLAKNIQY
D: TRBD1; V: TRBV6-6; J: TRBJ2-4; CDR3: ASSKWQGAGKNIQY
D: TRBD1; V: TRBV6-5; J: TRBJ2-2; CDR3: ASTGTGKDTGELF
D: TRBD2; V: TRBV5-4; J: TRBJ2-1; CDR3: ASNKESASGRAQF
D: TRBD2; V: TRBV27; J: TRBJ2-1; CDR3: ASSPGLANYNEQF
D: TRBD1; V: TRBV19; J: TRBJ1-4; CDR3: ASATDRAATNEKLF
D: TRBD2; V: TRBV7-2; J: TRBJ2-5; CDR3: ASSIRLAGGPWETQY